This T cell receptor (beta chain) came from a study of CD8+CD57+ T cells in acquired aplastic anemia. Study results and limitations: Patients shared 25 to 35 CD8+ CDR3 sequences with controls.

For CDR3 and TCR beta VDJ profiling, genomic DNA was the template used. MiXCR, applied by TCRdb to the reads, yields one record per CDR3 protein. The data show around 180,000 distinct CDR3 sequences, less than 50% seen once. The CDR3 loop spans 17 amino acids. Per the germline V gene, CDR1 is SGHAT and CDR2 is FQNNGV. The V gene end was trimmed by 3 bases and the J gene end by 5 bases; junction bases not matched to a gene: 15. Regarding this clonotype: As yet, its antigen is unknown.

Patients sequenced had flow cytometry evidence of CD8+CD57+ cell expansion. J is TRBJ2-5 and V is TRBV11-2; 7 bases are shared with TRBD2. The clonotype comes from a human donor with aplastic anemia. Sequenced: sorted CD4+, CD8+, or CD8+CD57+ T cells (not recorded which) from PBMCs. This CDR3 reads CASSLNGRGRAAETQYF. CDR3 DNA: TGTGCCAGCAGCTTGAACGGGCGGGGGAGGGCTGCGGAGACCCAGTACTTC.